This T cell receptor (beta chain) originates from a study of T cells in Graves' hyperthyroidism and ophthalmopathy. Across 18 months, stable Graves' hyperthyroidism was marked by no progression to ophthalmopathy. The hyperthyroidism was newly diagnosed and had lasted under 2 months; the patients were aged 18 to 65. Uncontrolled infections, other autoimmune diseases, pregnancy or lactation led to exclusion of patients. Together with thyroid ultrasound, orbital computed tomography, serum thyroxine and TRAb, clinical symptoms were used for diagnoses. From germline, CDR1 is MNHGY and CDR2 SVAAGI. Trimming stripped 3 bases from V and 3 bases from J, with 18 bases between. The CDR3 runs 16 residues. TCR beta CDR3 region amplification was performed from RNA transcripts. When the TCR CDR3 underwent first-round RT-PCR, the HTBI primer set was used. MiXCR was run by TCRdb on the multiplex PCR reads, yielding one entry per CDR3 protein. Of approximately 400,000 distinct CDR3 sequences listed, 15% are singletons.

V gene TRBV6-9 combines with J gene TRBJ2-7; a weak D match, TRBD2 (6 bases). This sequence originates from a woman aged 30 to 39 with Graves' hyperthyroidism. Source material: blood. The CDR3 here is CASSYEGSGIYYEQYF. Here the CDR3 DNA reads TGTGCCAGCAGTTACGAGGGTAGCGGAATTTACTACGAGCAGTACTTC.